This entry describes one T cell receptor beta chain. The antigen remains unidentified. Thymic resections from corrective heart surgery supplied the tissue. In germline, CDR1 is SGHRS, CDR2 YFSETQ. The CDR3 totals 18 residues. V was cut by 0 bases and J by 0 bases, with 18 bases left in between. The sample belongs to a study of human thymus T cells. Study findings and constraints: Related work found strong thymic repertoire overlap between unrelated individuals.

The table came from immunoSEQ multiplex PCR; TCRdb's copy has only in-frame clones and leaves some out. This table holds about 130,000 clones, around 94% found once. Sequences were obtained from thymus tissue. The source of this sequence is a boy less than two years old with a congenital heart defect but otherwise immunologically healthy. This chain connects TRBV5-1 to TRBJ1-1; no clear D. The CDR3 loop reads CASSLATGYGVLNTEAFF. CDR3 in DNA: TGCGCCAGCAGCTTGGCCACCGGTTATGGTGTGTTGAACACTGAAGCTTTCTTT.